Shown below are 8 T cell receptor beta chains from a single sample sequenced in a study of breast tumors, draining lymph nodes, adjacent tissues. Samples came from axillary lymph nodes draining the breast cancer. TCRdb re-called the multiplex PCR reads through MiXCR, storing one row per CDR3 protein. Of about 230,000 distinct CDR3 sequences detected, approximately 30% appear once; the ten largest clones hold around 1.4%. The sequenced material came from axillary lymph node tissue. These receptors all come from a female donor with breast cancer. Some clones in this sample may be carry-over from other donors' samples.

This clonotype was seen just once. Likely a read error: the CDR3 ends without its conserved phenylalanine or tryptophan. The DNA is left out, because the CDR3 cannot be placed on it with certainty; the CDR3 is given as TCRdb lists it. The chain recombines TRBV29-1 with TRBJ2-5; TRBD1 was called by the table and not checked on the DNA. The CDR3 is 14 residues long, counting both termini. CDR1 and CDR2 from the germline V gene are SQVTM and ANQGSEA. CDR3 loop: CSSAGAGTQEPKTS.

J is TRBJ1-1 and V is TRBV5-1, with D tentatively TRBD1 (5 bases). This CDR3 contains 15 residues. Germline CDR1 reads SGHRS; CDR2 reads YFSETQ. The V gene lost 4 bases and the J gene lost 4 bases, with 17 bases spanning the gap. CDR3 in DNA: TGCGCCAGCAGCGGGGGGATGCAGGGCGGCACTGAAGCTTTCTTT. Its translation is CASSGGMQGGTEAFF. The full variable domain, completed using reference TRBV5-1 and TRBJ1-1, is KAGVTQTPRYLIKTRGQQVTLSCSPISGHRSVSWYQQTPGQGLQFLFEYFSETQRNKGNFPGRFSGRQFSNSRSEMNVSTLELGDSALYLCASSGGMQGGTEAFFGQGTRLTVV.

The gene calls are TRBV9 and TRBJ1-2; D not resolved. Per germline, CDR1 SGDLS and CDR2 YYNGEE. Trimming pared 8 bases from V and 6 bases from J, leaving 8 bases between. This CDR3 spans 10 amino acids. Here the CDR3 reads CARWGDGYTF. CDR3 nucleotides: TGTGCCAGGTGGGGTGATGGCTACACCTTC.

This clonotype was seen more than once but under ten times. This chain connects TRBV18 to TRBJ2-1; 10 nucleotides match TRBD2. CDR1 KGHSH and CDR2 LQKENI come from the germline V gene. CDR3 length: 18 residues. The trim removed 1 base at V and 7 bases at J, leaving 13 bases unmatched. DNA of the CDR3: TGTGCCAGCTCACCACTGCCCCGGACTAGCGGCGTAGTTAATGAGCAGTTCTTC. This sequence encodes CASSPLPRTSGVVNEQFF.

This clonotype has a count of ten or more. The rearrangement links TRBV6-2 or TRBV6-3 to TRBJ2-7, with 9 bases identical to TRBD1. With 3 bases clipped from V and 6 bases from J, the junction kept 6 bases outside the gene matches. Germline CDR1 and CDR2: MNHEY and SVGEGT. The CDR3 is made up of 14 amino acids. Written as DNA, the CDR3 is TGTGCCAGCAGTTATCTGGACAGGGGAGCCGAGCAGTACTTC. Translated, it gives CASSYLDRGAEQYF.

The chain joins TRBV13 to TRBJ1-2; a weak D match, TRBD1 (5 bases). The CDR3 has 10 residues. The germline CDR1 and CDR2 sequences are PRHDT and FYEKMQ (reference sequence). With 3 bases removed from V and 11 bases from J, the gap between germline ends came to 7 bases. In DNA, the CDR3 is TGTGCCAGCAGCTTGCGGGGGTACACCTTC. Protein product: CASSLRGYTF.

The CDR3 loop reads CASSSSGQETQYF. For the CDR3, the DNA is TGTGCCAGCAGCTCCTCGGGGCAAGAGACCCAGTACTTC. The genes are TRBV7-2 and TRBJ2-5; perhaps TRBD2 as D (5 bases). Trimming shortened V by 4 bases and J by 2 bases, and 8 bases separated the two germline ends. This CDR3 contains 13 residues. CDR1 is SGHTA and CDR2 is FQGNSA in the germline V gene. Complete variable domain (other parts from reference TRBV7-2 and TRBJ2-5): GAGVSQSPSNKVTEKGKDVELRCDPISGHTALYWYRQSLGQGLEFLIYFQGNSAPDKSGLPSDRFSAERTGGSVSTLTIQRTQQEDSAVYLCASSSSGQETQYFGPGTRLLVL.

This clonotype was recorded a few times. A much larger clone differs by one base, so this may be a read error. This sequence joins TRBV20-1 and TRBJ2-7; D gene unclear. The CDR3 has 13 amino acids. With 6 bases removed from V and 9 bases from J, the gap between germline ends came to 21 bases. Germline-derived CDR1 and CDR2 are DFQATT and SNEGSKA (reference sequence). The CDR3 sequence: CSASNPDEDAQYF. The CDR3 coding sequence is TGCAGTGCCAGTAACCCGGACGAGGACGCGCAGTACTTC.